A single sample gave rise to the 5 T cell receptor beta chains below, sequenced in a study of shared clonotypes between healthy human individuals (dated by TCRdb to the early 2020s). Library preparation used the immunoSEQ multiplex PCR assay. This is the immuneACCESS table as TCRdb keeps it, with only in-frame sequences that have V and J called. A part of the clones is gone; compared with another copy, unresolved V genes explain less than half, and the rest is unexplained. For this sample the table gives 2,500,000 or so clones, of which under 95% were detected only once. Around 0.4% of the sample rests with the top ten. Material: naive CD4+ T cells from PBMCs. The sample's cell subset or site label is to be understood as: CD45RA+ positively selected. Receptors originate from a man aged 18-30 years in good health. Some clones in this sample may be carry-over from other donors' samples.

This sequence joins TRBV19 and TRBJ1-2, with 9 bases matching TRBD1. Germline lookup yields CDR1 LNHDA and CDR2 SQIVND (reference sequence). This CDR3 has 16 residues. V lost 6 bases, J lost 4 bases, and 12 bases stayed unmatched. CDR3 region: CASRPPGQGVSYGYTF. The CDR3 region has the DNA TGTGCCAGTAGACCCCCGGGACAGGGTGTAAGCTATGGCTACACCTTC.

The genes are TRBV6-5 and TRBJ1-1; D unresolved. V lost 7 bases and J lost 1, with 10 bases in between. Looked up from germline, CDR1 is MNHEY and CDR2 is SVGAGI. This CDR3 region has 13 residues. CDR3 sequence: CASNPSWNTEAFF. CDR3 DNA: TGTGCCAGCAACCCCTCGTGGAACACTGAAGCTTTCTTT.

The gene calls are TRBV29-1 and TRBJ2-7; D not certain. The V gene's germline CDR1 is SQVTM and CDR2 ANQGSEA. V lost 3 bases, J lost 4 bases, and 7 bases lay in between. The CDR3 has 11 residues. The CDR3 region is CSVDRRYEQYF. CDR3 sequence (DNA): TGCAGCGTTGACCGGCGATACGAGCAGTACTTC.

V is TRBV5-4 and J is TRBJ2-1; 9 nucleotides agree with TRBD1. CDR3 length equals 16 residues. V lost 4 bases, J lost 5 bases, and 10 bases stayed unmatched. The germline V gene encodes CDR1 SGHNT and CDR2 YYREEE (reference sequence). For the CDR3, the DNA is TGTGCCAGCAGCACGGGACAGGGTCTTTTAGACAATGAGCAGTTCTTC. It is translated as CASSTGQGLLDNEQFF.

The chain combines TRBV6-6 with TRBJ2-7; 11 bases fit TRBD2. The V and J ends lost 2 bases and 4 bases, in that order; junction bases with no gene match: 7. CDR3 size: 16 residues. Germline V lookup: CDR1 MNHNY, CDR2 SVGAGI (reference sequence). The CDR3 sequence is CASSYRALAGGYEQYF. In DNA, the CDR3 is TGTGCCAGCAGTTACCGTGCCCTAGCGGGAGGTTACGAGCAGTACTTC.